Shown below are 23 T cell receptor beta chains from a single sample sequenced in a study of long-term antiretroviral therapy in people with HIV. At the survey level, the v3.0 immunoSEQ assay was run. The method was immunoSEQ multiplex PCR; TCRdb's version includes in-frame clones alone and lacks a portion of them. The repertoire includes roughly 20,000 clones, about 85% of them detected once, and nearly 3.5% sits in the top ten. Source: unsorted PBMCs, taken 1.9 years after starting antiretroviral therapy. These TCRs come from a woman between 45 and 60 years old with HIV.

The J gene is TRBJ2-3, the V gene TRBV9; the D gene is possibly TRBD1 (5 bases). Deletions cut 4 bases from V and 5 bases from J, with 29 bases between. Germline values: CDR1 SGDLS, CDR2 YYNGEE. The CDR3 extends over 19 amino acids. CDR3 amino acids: CASSSQVPDRLDFRDTQYF. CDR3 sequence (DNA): TGTGCCAGCAGCTCACAGGTCCCCGACAGATTAGACTTTAGAGATACGCAGTATTTT.

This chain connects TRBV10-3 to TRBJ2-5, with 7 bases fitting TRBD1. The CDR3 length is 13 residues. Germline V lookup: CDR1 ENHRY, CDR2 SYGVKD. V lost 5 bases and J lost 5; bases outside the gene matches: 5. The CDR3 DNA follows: TGTGCCATCAGTCTAGGACAGGAGGAGACCCAGTACTTC. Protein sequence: CAISLGQEETQYF.

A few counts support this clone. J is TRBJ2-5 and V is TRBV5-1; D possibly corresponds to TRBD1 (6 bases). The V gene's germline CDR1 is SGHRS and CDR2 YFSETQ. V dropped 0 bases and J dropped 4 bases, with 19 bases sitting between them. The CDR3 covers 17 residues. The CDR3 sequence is CASSLGRGSVQGETQYF. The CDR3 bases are TGCGCCAGCAGCTTGGGCAGGGGATCAGTTCAGGGAGAGACCCAGTACTTC.

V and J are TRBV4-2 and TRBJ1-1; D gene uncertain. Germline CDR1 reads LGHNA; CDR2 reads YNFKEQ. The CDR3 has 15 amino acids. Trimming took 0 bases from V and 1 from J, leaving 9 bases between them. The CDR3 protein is CASSQEDRPNTEAFF. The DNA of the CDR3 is TGTGCCAGCAGCCAAGAAGACCGGCCGAACACTGAAGCTTTCTTT.

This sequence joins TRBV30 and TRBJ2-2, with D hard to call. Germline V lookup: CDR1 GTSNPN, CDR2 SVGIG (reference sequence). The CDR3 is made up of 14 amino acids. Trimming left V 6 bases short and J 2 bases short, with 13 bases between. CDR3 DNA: TGTGCCTGTCTCGGGCAGGTTAACACCGGGGAGCTGTTTTTT. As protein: CACLGQVNTGELFF.

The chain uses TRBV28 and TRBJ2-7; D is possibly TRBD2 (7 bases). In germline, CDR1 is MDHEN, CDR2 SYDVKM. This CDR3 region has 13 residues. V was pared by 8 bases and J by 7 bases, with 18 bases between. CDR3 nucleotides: TGTGCCAGCCGCCTCTACGGGGGGCGGGAGCAGTACTTC. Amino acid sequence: CASRLYGGREQYF. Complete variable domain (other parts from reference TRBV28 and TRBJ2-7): DVKVTQSSRYLVKRTGEKVFLECVQDMDHENMFWYRQDPGLGLRLIYFSYDVKMKEKGDIPEGYSVSREKKERFSLILESASTNQTSMYLCASRLYGGREQYFGPGTRLTVT.

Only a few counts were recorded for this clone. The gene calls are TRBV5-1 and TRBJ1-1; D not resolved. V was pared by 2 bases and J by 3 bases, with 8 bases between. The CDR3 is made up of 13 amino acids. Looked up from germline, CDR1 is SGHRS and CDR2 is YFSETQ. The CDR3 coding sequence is TGCGCCAGCAGCTTTAAATTTGACACTGAAGCTTTCTTT. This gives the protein CASSFKFDTEAFF.

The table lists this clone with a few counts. This chain's CDR3 is CAWSTVAGGTGELFF. The CDR3 region has the DNA TGTGCCTGGAGTACGGTAGCGGGGGGCACCGGGGAGCTGTTTTTT. The chain has TRBV30 and TRBJ2-2, with 10 bases lining up with TRBD2. This CDR3 has 15 residues. V lost 2 bases to trimming and J lost 4 bases; unmatched junction nucleotides: 4. Per the germline V gene, CDR1 is GTSNPN and CDR2 is SVGIG (reference sequence).

The CDR3 sequence is CASSLSGGVYEQYF. Here the CDR3 DNA reads TGTGCCAGCAGCTTAAGCGGGGGCGTTTACGAGCAGTACTTC. The chain carries TRBV5-4 and TRBJ2-7, with 8 nucleotides matching TRBD2. The V gene end was trimmed by 2 bases and the J gene end by 4 bases; junction bases not matched to a gene: 5. The V gene's germline CDR1 is SGHNT and CDR2 YYREEE (reference sequence). The CDR3 is made up of 14 amino acids. Using reference TRBV5-4 and TRBJ2-7 for the parts outside the CDR3, the full variable domain is ETGVTQSPTHLIKTRGQQVTLRCSSQSGHNTVSWYQQALGQGPQFIFQYYREEENGRGNFPPRFSGLQFPNYSSELNVNALELDDSALYLCASSLSGGVYEQYFGPGTRLTVT.

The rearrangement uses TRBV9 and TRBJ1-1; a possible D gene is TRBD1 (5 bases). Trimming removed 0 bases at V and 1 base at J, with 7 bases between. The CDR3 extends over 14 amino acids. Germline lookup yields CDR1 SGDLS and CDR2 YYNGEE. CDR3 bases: TGTGCCAGCAGCGTAGGGGGCAGGAACACTGAAGCTTTCTTT. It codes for CASSVGGRNTEAFF.

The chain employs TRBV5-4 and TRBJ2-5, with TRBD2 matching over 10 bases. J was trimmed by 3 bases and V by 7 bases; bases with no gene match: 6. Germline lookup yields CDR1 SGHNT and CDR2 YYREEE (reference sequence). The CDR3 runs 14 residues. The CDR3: CASFSSGGEETQYF. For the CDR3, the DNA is TGTGCCAGCTTTTCCAGCGGGGGGGAAGAGACCCAGTACTTC.

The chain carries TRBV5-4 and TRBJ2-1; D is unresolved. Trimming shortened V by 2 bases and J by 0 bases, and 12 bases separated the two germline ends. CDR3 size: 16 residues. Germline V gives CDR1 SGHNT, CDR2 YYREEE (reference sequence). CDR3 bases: TGTGCCAGCAGCTTTCGGGTCGGTAACTCCTACAATGAGCAGTTCTTC. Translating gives CASSFRVGNSYNEQFF. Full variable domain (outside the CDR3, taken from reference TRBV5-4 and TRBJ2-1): ETGVTQSPTHLIKTRGQQVTLRCSSQSGHNTVSWYQQALGQGPQFIFQYYREEENGRGNFPPRFSGLQFPNYSSELNVNALELDDSALYLCASSFRVGNSYNEQFFGPGTRLTVL.

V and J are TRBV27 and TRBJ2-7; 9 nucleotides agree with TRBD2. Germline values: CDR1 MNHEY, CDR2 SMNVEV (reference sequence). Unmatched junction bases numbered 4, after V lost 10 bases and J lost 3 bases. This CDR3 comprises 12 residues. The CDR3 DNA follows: TGTGCCACCAATAGCGGGGGCTACGAGCAGTACTTC. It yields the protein CATNSGGYEQYF.

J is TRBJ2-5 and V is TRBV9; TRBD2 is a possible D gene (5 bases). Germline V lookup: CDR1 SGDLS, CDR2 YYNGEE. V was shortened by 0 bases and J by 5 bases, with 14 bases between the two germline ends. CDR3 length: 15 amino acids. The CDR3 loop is CASSVGVEGPETQYF. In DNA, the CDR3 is TGTGCCAGCAGCGTAGGAGTCGAGGGTCCTGAGACCCAGTACTTC.

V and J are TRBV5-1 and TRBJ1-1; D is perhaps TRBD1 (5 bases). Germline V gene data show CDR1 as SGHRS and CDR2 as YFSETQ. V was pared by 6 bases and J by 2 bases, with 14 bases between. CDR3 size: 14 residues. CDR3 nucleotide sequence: TGCGCCAGCATCCGGGACTTGAGTAACACTGAAGCTTTCTTT. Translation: CASIRDLSNTEAFF. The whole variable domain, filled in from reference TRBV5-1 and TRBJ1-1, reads KAGVTQTPRYLIKTRGQQVTLSCSPISGHRSVSWYQQTPGQGLQFLFEYFSETQRNKGNFPGRFSGRQFSNSRSEMNVSTLELGDSALYLCASIRDLSNTEAFFGQGTRLTVV.

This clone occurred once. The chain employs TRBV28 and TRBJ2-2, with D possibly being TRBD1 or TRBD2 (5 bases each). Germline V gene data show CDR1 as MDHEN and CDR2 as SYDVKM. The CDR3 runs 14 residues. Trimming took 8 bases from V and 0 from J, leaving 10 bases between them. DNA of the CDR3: TGTGCCAGCTTTGGGACGGCGAACACCGGGGAGCTGTTTTTT. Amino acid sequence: CASFGTANTGELFF.

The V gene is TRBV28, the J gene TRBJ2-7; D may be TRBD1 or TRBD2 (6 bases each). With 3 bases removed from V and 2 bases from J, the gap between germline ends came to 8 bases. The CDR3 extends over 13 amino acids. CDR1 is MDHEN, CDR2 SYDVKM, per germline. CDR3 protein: CASSFGGPYEQYF. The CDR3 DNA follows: TGTGCCAGCAGTTTTGGGGGGCCCTACGAGCAGTACTTC.

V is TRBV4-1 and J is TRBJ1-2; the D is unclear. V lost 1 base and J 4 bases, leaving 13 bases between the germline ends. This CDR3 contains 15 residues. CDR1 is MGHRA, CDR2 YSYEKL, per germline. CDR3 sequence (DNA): TGCGCCAGCAGCCAAGTATATCCTCGGGGCTATGGCTACACCTTC. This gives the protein CASSQVYPRGYGYTF.

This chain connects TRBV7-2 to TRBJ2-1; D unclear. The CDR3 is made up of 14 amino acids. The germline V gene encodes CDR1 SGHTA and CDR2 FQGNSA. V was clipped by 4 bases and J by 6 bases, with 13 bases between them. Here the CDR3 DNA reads TGTGCCAGCAGCTCTCGTGACCACAGCAATGAGCAGTTCTTC. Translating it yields CASSSRDHSNEQFF. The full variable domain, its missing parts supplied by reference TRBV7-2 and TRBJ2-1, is GAGVSQSPSNKVTEKGKDVELRCDPISGHTALYWYRQSLGQGLEFLIYFQGNSAPDKSGLPSDRFSAERTGGSVSTLTIQRTQQEDSAVYLCASSSRDHSNEQFFGPGTRLTVL.

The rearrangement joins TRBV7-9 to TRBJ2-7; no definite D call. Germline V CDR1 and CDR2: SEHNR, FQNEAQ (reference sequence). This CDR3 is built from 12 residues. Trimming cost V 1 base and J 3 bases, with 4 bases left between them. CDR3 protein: CASSLGYYEQYF. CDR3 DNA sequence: TGTGCCAGCAGCTTAGGATACTACGAGCAGTACTTC.

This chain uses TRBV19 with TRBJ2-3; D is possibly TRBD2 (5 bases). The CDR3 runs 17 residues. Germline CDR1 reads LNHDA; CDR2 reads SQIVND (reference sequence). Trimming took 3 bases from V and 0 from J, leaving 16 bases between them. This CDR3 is CASSIGNRSPSTDTQYF. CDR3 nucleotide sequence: TGTGCCAGTAGTATCGGGAACCGTTCTCCTAGCACAGATACGCAGTATTTT.

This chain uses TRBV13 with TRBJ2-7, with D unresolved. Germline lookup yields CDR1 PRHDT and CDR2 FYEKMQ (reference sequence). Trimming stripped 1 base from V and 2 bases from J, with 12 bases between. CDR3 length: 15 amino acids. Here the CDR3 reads CASSLVRLGTYEQYF. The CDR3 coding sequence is TGTGCCAGCAGCTTAGTACGGTTAGGGACCTACGAGCAGTACTTC. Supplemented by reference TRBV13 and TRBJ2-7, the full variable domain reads AAGVIQSPRHLIKEKRETATLKCYPIPRHDTVYWYQQGPGQDPQFLISFYEKMQSDKGSIPDRFSAQQFSDYHSELNMSSLELGDSALYFCASSLVRLGTYEQYFGPGTRLTVT.

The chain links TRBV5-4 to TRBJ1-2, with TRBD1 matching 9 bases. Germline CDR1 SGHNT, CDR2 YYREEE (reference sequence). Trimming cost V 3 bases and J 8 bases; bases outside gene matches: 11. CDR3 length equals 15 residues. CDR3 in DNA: TGTGCCAGCAGCTATTCTCGGACAGGGGTTGGGGGCTACACCTTC. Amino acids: CASSYSRTGVGGYTF.